The 30 T cell receptor beta chains below were found in one sample sequenced in a study of CD8+CD57+ T cells in acquired aplastic anemia. It was genomic DNA that served as the template for profiling TCR beta VDJ and CDR3. One entry per CDR3 protein, called by TCRdb with MiXCR from the reads. Of under 250,000 distinct CDR3 sequences in the sample, more than 40% were seen once. The patients chosen for sequencing had shown expansion of CD8+CD57+ cells (detected by flow cytometry). The sample taken for sequencing was sorted CD4+, CD8+, or CD8+CD57+ T cells (not recorded which) from PBMCs. The source of these receptors is a human donor with aplastic anemia.

V usage is TRBV28 and J usage is TRBJ2-5, with D unclear. CDR3 length: 13 amino acids. With 8 bases removed from V and 3 bases from J, the gap between germline ends came to 13 bases. Germline V gives CDR1 MDHEN, CDR2 SYDVKM. The CDR3 here is CASLRMTEETQYF. The CDR3 nucleotides are TGTGCCAGCCTCAGAATGACCGAAGAGACCCAGTACTTC.

This clonotype has a handful of counts. The chain links TRBV19 to TRBJ2-2; D remains ambiguous. Germline V lookup: CDR1 LNHDA, CDR2 SQIVND (reference sequence). The CDR3 extends over 13 amino acids. The V and J ends lost 7 bases and 1 base respectively, with 7 bases between them. The CDR3 protein is CASTLQNTGELFF. The DNA of the CDR3 is TGTGCCAGTACTTTACAGAACACCGGGGAGCTGTTTTTT. Full variable domain (outside the CDR3, taken from reference TRBV19 and TRBJ2-2): DGGITQSPKYLFRKEGQNVTLSCEQNLNHDAMYWYRQDPGQGLRLIYYSQIVNDFQKGDIAEGYSVSREKKESFPLTVTSAQKNPTAFYLCASTLQNTGELFFGEGSRLTVL.

The chain is built from TRBV9 and TRBJ2-6; no clear D gene. This CDR3 comprises 15 residues. Trimming took 3 bases from V and 0 from J, leaving 7 bases between them. Germline V gene lookup returns CDR1 SGDLS and CDR2 YYNGEE. In DNA form, the CDR3 reads TGTGCCAGCAGCGGTAAGAGCTCTGGGGCCAACGTCCTGACTTTC. Encoded protein: CASSGKSSGANVLTF. Full variable domain (missing parts from reference TRBV9 and TRBJ2-6): DSGVTQTPKHLITATGQRVTLRCSPRSGDLSVYWYQQSLDQGLQFLIQYYNGEERAKGNILERFSAQQFPDLHSELNLSSLELGDSALYFCASSGKSSGANVLTFGAGSRLTVL.

Notes on this clonotype: This may come from a read error, since a much larger clone is one base off. This rearrangement joins TRBV6-5 to TRBJ1-2; 7 nucleotides match TRBD1. The CDR3 contains 16 residues. Trimming at V came to 5 bases and at J to 4 bases, leaving 13 bases not matched to a gene. CDR1 and CDR2 from the germline V gene are MNHEY and SVGAGI. For the CDR3, the DNA is TGTGCCAGCAGTCCGTGGACAGGCGACGCTAGCTATGGCTACACCTTC. Translation gives CASSPWTGDASYGYTF.

The genes are TRBV7-9 and TRBJ2-7; 10 positions agree with TRBD1. This CDR3 has 15 amino acids. The V gene's germline CDR1 is SEHNR and CDR2 FQNEAQ (reference sequence). The V gene end was trimmed by 5 bases and the J gene end by 7 bases; junction bases not matched to a gene: 11. The CDR3 bases are TGTGCCAGCAGCCAGCCGGGACAGGGGTTGGGGGAGCAGTACTTC. This codes for CASSQPGQGLGEQYF.

V gene TRBV7-8 combines with J gene TRBJ1-1; perhaps TRBD1 as D (5 bases). This CDR3 contains 14 residues. Deletions cut 5 bases from V and 3 bases from J, with 13 bases between. CDR1 and CDR2 (germline): SGHVS, FQNEAQ. The DNA of the CDR3 is TGTGCCAGCAGCCCCCGAGGGGCAGACACTGAAGCTTTCTTT. Its protein is CASSPRGADTEAFF. Drawing the rest from reference TRBV7-8 and TRBJ1-1, the complete variable domain is GAGVSQSPRYKVAKRGQDVALRCDPISGHVSLFWYQQALGQGPEFLTYFQNEAQLDKSGLPSDRFFAERPEGSVSTLKIQRTQQEDSAVYLCASSPRGADTEAFFGQGTRLTVV.

This CDR3 is CASRDRERGEKLFF. CDR3 coding DNA: TGTGCCAGTAGGGACAGGGAAAGGGGAGAAAAACTGTTTTTT. This chain links TRBV19 with TRBJ1-4; TRBD1 agrees at 8 bases. Germline V gene sequence: CDR1 LNHDA, CDR2 SQIVND (reference sequence). With V trimmed by 6 bases and J by 8 bases, 8 bases remained unmatched. CDR3 length equals 14 residues.

This clonotype was detected only a few times. This rearrangement joins TRBV24-1 to TRBJ2-7; D not resolved. V gave up 0 bases and J gave up 6 bases, with 8 bases separating them. CDR1 and CDR2 (germline): KGHDR, SFDVKD. There are 13 residues in the CDR3. CDR3 residues: CATSDLHSPEQYF. CDR3 in DNA: TGTGCCACCAGTGATTTGCACAGTCCCGAGCAGTACTTC.

Only a few counts were recorded for this clonotype. The rearrangement joins TRBV7-8 to TRBJ2-1; D may be TRBD1 or TRBD2 (5 bases each). V lost 5 bases to trimming and J lost 5 bases, with 19 bases between them. This CDR3 is 16 amino acids long. From germline, CDR1 is SGHVS and CDR2 FQNEAQ. The CDR3 is CASSPDWNRGHNEQFF. The CDR3 bases are TGTGCCAGCAGCCCAGATTGGAACCGGGGACACAATGAGCAGTTCTTC.

The J gene is TRBJ2-1, the V gene TRBV4-3, with D possibly TRBD1 on 7 matching bases. Trimming removed 0 bases at V and 0 bases at J, with 9 bases between. In germline, CDR1 is LGHNA, CDR2 YSLEER. This CDR3 has 16 residues. CDR3: CASSQDQGGSYNEQFF. DNA for the CDR3: TGCGCCAGCAGCCAAGATCAGGGGGGCTCCTACAATGAGCAGTTCTTC.

In this sample, this clonotype turned up many times. The chain couples TRBV4-2 to TRBJ2-7, with D perhaps TRBD1 (6 bases). Trimming removed 0 bases from V and 5 bases from J, with 11 bases in between. CDR3 size: 14 residues. Germline CDR1 reads LGHNA; CDR2 reads YNFKEQ. The DNA for the CDR3 is TGTGCCAGCAGCCAAGAAGGACAGCACCACGAGCAGTACTTC. Its protein is CASSQEGQHHEQYF.

In this sample, this clonotype turned up many times. This chain links TRBV12-3 or TRBV12-4 with TRBJ2-2; no reliable D call. This CDR3 region has 14 residues. The ends were cut back, 5 bases at V and 1 base at J, with 8 bases in the middle. The chain's CDR3 is CASSQRQNTGELFF. Written as DNA, the CDR3 is TGTGCCAGCAGTCAACGACAGAACACCGGGGAGCTGTTTTTT.

This clonotype has a count of ten or more. The chain links TRBV2 to TRBJ1-2; D is perhaps TRBD1 (5 bases). This CDR3 spans 15 amino acids. The V end was cut by 5 bases, the J end by 8 bases, with 21 bases between. The germline V gene has CDR1 SNHLY and CDR2 FYNNEI. CDR3 sequence: CASSHTPTDPVGYTF. The CDR3 bases are TGTGCCAGCAGTCACACTCCGACAGACCCGGTAGGCTACACCTTC.

A note on this clonotype: The junction shows a germline mismatch at one end, possibly a read error. V and J are TRBV19 and TRBJ2-1, with 12 bases fitting TRBD2. This CDR3 contains 14 residues. CDR1 LNHDA and CDR2 SQIVND come from the germline V gene (reference sequence). CDR3 coding DNA: TGTGCCAGTTCGACTAGCGGGAGTGTCTATGAGCAATTCTTC. Translating gives CASSTSGSVYEQFF.

V gene TRBV2 combines with J gene TRBJ2-1; 7 bases are a match to TRBD2. The J call is in doubt because the DNA end fits TRBJ2-5 better. The CDR3 contains 14 residues. CDR1 and CDR2 (germline): SNHLY, FYNNEI. The CDR3 region has the DNA TGTGCCAGCAGTTCGGGACTACCCCAAGAGACCCAGTACTTC. Amino acids: CASSSGLPQETQYF.

This clonotype was picked up many times. V and J are TRBV15 and TRBJ2-1, with D possibly TRBD1 on 6 matching bases. V was clipped by 0 bases and J by 5 bases, with 20 bases between them. The CDR3 consists of 18 residues. Germline V gives CDR1 LNHNV, CDR2 YYDKDF (reference sequence). The CDR3 DNA reads as TGTGCCACCAGCAGAGATTTAGGGGAGCCGGGACACCACAATGAGCAGTTCTTC. Its translation: CATSRDLGEPGHHNEQFF.

This clonotype was counted ten times or more. The chain joins TRBV14 to TRBJ2-7, with 8 bases that match TRBD1. The V segment lost 1 base and the J segment 4 bases; nucleotides outside the gene matches: 6. The CDR3 sequence is 15 residues long. CDR1 is SGHDN, CDR2 FVKESK, per germline. CDR3 amino acids: CASSQGQGAEYEQYF. DNA for the CDR3: TGTGCCAGCAGCCAAGGTCAGGGGGCTGAATACGAGCAGTACTTC.

Note on this clonotype: At one end the junction does not follow the germline gene, possibly because of a read error. The genes are TRBV15 and TRBJ2-3; 7 bases map to TRBD2. Germline lookup yields CDR1 LNHNV and CDR2 YYDKDF (reference sequence). The CDR3 sequence is 16 residues long. This chain's CDR3 is CATSREGRGSTDTQYF. In nucleotides, the CDR3 is TGTGCCACCAGCCGAGAGGGGCGGGGGAGCACAGATACGCAGTATTTT.

This clonotype appeared many times. The gene calls are TRBV27 and TRBJ1-6, with unresolved D. CDR1 and CDR2 (germline): MNHEY, SMNVEV (reference sequence). The V gene lost 7 bases and the J gene lost 4 bases, with 11 bases spanning the gap. The CDR3 loop spans 14 amino acids. DNA for the CDR3: TGTGCCAGCAAGAGCGGCCAGTATAATTCACCCCTCCACTTT. Amino acid sequence: CASKSGQYNSPLHF.

The CDR3 nucleotides read TGTGCCAGCAGCTTAGGATTGGGCACCTATGGCTACACCTTC. Protein: CASSLGLGTYGYTF. V is TRBV7-8 and J is TRBJ1-2; D unresolved. Trimming stripped 1 base from V and 4 bases from J, with 10 bases between. The CDR3 runs to 14 residues. Germline V gene sequence: CDR1 SGHVS, CDR2 FQNEAQ.

This clonotype was counted many times. This sequence joins TRBV20-1 and TRBJ2-2; weak D call: TRBD2 (6 bases). Germline V gene sequence: CDR1 DFQATT, CDR2 SNEGSKA (reference sequence). V was trimmed by 0 bases and J by 0 bases, leaving 11 bases between them. This CDR3 has 16 residues. The CDR3: CSARDRDSTNTGELFF. The CDR3 bases are TGCAGTGCTAGAGACCGGGACTCTACGAACACCGGGGAGCTGTTTTTT.

This clonotype was seen a handful of times. The genes are TRBV29-1 and TRBJ1-2; a possible D gene is TRBD1 (6 bases). CDR1 is SQVTM, CDR2 ANQGSEA, per germline. The CDR3 loop spans 12 amino acids. Trimming took off 0 bases at V and 8 bases at J, with 10 bases between the two ends. This chain's CDR3 is CSVEEGAEGYTF. As DNA, the CDR3 is TGCAGCGTTGAAGAGGGGGCTGAAGGCTACACCTTC.

In this sample, this clonotype turned up a few times. The chain joins TRBV6-1 to TRBJ1-1, with TRBD1 as a possible D gene (5 bases). Looked up from germline, CDR1 is MNHNS and CDR2 is SASEGT. V was clipped by 1 base and J by 4 bases, with 10 bases between them. This CDR3 region has 14 residues. In DNA, the CDR3 is TGTGCCAGCAGTGAAGGGGACGGGGGCACTGAAGCTTTCTTT. Translation gives CASSEGDGGTEAFF.

The chain is built from TRBV2 and TRBJ2-5; D unclear. Germline CDR1 is SNHLY and CDR2 is FYNNEI. The CDR3 has 17 residues. V lost 1 base to trimming and J lost 1 base, with 16 bases between them. The CDR3 sequence is CASSEGIKLAGQETQYF. DNA of the CDR3: TGTGCCAGCAGTGAAGGCATTAAACTTGCCGGCCAAGAGACCCAGTACTTC.

The chain recombines TRBV20-1 with TRBJ1-6, with 7 positions matching TRBD1. V lost 3 bases, J lost 5 bases, and 7 bases stayed unmatched. The CDR3 spans 15 residues. CDR1 and CDR2 from the germline V gene are DFQATT and SNEGSKA (reference sequence). The CDR3 loop reads CSARGRTGNNSPLHF. The CDR3 DNA follows: TGCAGTGCTAGGGGAAGGACAGGCAATAATTCACCCCTCCACTTT.

This clonotype has at least ten counts. The V call is TRBV15, the J call TRBJ2-1; 9 bases are shared with TRBD1. V lost 0 bases and J lost 2; bases outside the gene matches: 5. The CDR3 runs to 17 residues. CDR1 is LNHNV and CDR2 is YYDKDF in the germline V gene (reference sequence). The CDR3 bases are TGTGCCACCAGCAGAGATTCCAACAGGGGGCCCTACAATGAGCAGTTCTTC. Residues: CATSRDSNRGPYNEQFF.

This chain uses TRBV19 with TRBJ2-3, with no clear D. Germline values: CDR1 LNHDA, CDR2 SQIVND (reference sequence). Trimming took off 4 bases at V and 3 bases at J, with 17 bases between the two ends. This CDR3 spans 16 amino acids. In DNA form, the CDR3 reads TGTGCCAGTAGTACGACAAGCCTTGGAATAACAGATACGCAGTATTTT. Translating gives CASSTTSLGITDTQYF.

The chain employs TRBV24-1 and TRBJ1-1, with D maybe TRBD1 (6 bases). The CDR3 is 14 residues long. From germline, CDR1 is KGHDR and CDR2 SFDVKD. Trimming shortened V by 6 bases and J by 1 base, and 11 bases separated the two germline ends. The CDR3 sequence is CATSLGQRNTEAFF. The CDR3 nucleotides read TGTGCCACCAGTTTAGGACAGCGGAACACTGAAGCTTTCTTT.

J is TRBJ1-1 and V is TRBV6-5; D is uncertain. CDR1 is MNHEY and CDR2 is SVGAGI in the germline V gene. The CDR3 has 14 residues. Between the trimmed V and J ends, which lost 4 bases and 1 base, there was a span of 10 bases. This CDR3 reads CASSLDIWNTEAFF. The CDR3, as DNA: TGTGCCAGCAGTTTGGATATTTGGAACACTGAAGCTTTCTTT.

V is TRBV10-3 and J is TRBJ2-7; 8 bases map to TRBD1. This CDR3 has 12 amino acids. V trimming: 10 bases; J trimming: 5 bases; junction bases outside the gene matches: 7. CDR1 is ENHRY, CDR2 SYGVKD, per germline. CDR3 protein: CATKTGANEQYF. CDR3 sequence (DNA): TGTGCCACTAAGACAGGGGCGAACGAGCAGTACTTC.